This T cell receptor (beta chain) was identified during a study of T cells in Graves' hyperthyroidism and ophthalmopathy. Amplified regions were TCR beta CDR3 sequences from RNA transcripts. TCR CDR3 regions were first amplified by RT-PCR with HTBI primers. TCRdb reanalysed the multiplex PCR reads using MiXCR and keeps one entry per CDR3 protein. Altogether approximately 640,000 distinct CDR3 sequences are present, over 40% being singletons, with the ten largest covering 7% to 7.5%. Per germline, CDR1 LNHDA and CDR2 SQIVND (reference sequence). This CDR3 contains 13 residues. Regarding this clonotype: A much larger clone lies a single base off, so this may be a read error.

The material sequenced was peripheral blood or thyroid tissue (not recorded which). This chain links TRBV19 with TRBJ2-5; D remains ambiguous. This receptor was identified in an adult man with Graves' disease, either hyperthyroidism or ophthalmopathy (not recorded which). This CDR3 is CGSSTGQKETQYF. DNA of the CDR3: TGTGGCAGTAGTACCGGGCAAAAAGAGACCCAGTACTTC.